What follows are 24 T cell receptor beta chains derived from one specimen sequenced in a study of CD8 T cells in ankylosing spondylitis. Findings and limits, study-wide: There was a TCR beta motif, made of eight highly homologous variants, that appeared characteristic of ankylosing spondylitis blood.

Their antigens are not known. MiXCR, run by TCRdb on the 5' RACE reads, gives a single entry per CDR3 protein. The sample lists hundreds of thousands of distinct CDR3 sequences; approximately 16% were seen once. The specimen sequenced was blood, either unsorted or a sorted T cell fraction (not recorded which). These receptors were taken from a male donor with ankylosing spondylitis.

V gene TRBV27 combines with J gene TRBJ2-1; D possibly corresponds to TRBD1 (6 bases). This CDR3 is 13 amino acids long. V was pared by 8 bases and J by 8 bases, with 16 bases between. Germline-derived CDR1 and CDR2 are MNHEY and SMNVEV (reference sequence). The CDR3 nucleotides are TGTGCCAGCGGGGCGGTAGGGGGTTATGAGCAGTTCTTC. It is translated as CASGAVGGYEQFF.

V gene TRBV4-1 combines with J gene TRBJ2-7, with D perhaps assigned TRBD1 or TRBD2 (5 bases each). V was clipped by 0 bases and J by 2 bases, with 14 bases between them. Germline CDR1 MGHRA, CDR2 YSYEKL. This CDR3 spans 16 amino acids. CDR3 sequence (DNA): TGCGCCAGCAGCCAAGACCGGGGCCCCAGGACCTACGAGCAGTACTTC. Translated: CASSQDRGPRTYEQYF.

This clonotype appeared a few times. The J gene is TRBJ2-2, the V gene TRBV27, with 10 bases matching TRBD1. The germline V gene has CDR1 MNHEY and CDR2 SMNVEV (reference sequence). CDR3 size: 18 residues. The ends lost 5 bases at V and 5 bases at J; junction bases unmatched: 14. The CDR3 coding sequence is TGTGCCAGCAGTCCGGGACAGGGGCCTCATCATGGGACCGGGGAGCTGTTTTTT. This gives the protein CASSPGQGPHHGTGELFF.

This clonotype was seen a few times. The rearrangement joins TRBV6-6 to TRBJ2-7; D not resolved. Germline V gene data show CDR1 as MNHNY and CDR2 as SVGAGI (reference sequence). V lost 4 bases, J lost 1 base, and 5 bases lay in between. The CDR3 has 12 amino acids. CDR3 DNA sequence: TGTGCCAGCAGTTCAACTTCCTACGAGCAGTACTTC. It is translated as CASSSTSYEQYF.

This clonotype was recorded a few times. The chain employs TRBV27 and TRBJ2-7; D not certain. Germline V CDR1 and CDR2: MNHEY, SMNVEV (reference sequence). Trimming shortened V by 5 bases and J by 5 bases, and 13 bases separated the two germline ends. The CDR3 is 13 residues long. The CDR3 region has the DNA TGTGCCAGCAGTCCGGACCCCCCGGACGAGCAGTACTTC. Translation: CASSPDPPDEQYF.

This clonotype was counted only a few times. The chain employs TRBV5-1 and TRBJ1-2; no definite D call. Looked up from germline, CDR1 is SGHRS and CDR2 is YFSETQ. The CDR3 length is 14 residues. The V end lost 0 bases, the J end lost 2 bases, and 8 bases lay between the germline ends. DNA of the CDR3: TGCGCCAGCAGCTTGGACCACACCAACTATGGCTACACCTTC. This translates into CASSLDHTNYGYTF. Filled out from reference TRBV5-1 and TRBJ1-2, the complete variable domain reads KAGVTQTPRYLIKTRGQQVTLSCSPISGHRSVSWYQQTPGQGLQFLFEYFSETQRNKGNFPGRFSGRQFSNSRSEMNVSTLELGDSALYLCASSLDHTNYGYTFGSGTRLTVV.

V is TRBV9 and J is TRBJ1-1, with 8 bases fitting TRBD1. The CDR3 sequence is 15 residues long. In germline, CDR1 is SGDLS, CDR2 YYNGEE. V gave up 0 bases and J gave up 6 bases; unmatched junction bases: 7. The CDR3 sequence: CASSVDAGGEAEAFF. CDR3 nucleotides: TGTGCCAGCAGCGTAGACGCAGGGGGCGAGGCTGAAGCTTTCTTT.

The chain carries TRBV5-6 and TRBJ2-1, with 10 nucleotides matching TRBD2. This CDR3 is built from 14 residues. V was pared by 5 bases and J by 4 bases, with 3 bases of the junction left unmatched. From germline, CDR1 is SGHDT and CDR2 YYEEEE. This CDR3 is CASSTSGAYNEQFF. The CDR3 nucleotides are TGTGCCAGCAGTACTAGCGGGGCATACAATGAGCAGTTCTTC.

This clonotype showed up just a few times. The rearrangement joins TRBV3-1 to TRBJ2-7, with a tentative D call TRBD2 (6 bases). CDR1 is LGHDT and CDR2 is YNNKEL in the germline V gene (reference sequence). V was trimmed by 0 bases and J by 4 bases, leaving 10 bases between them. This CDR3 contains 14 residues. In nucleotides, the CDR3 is TGTGCCAGCAGCCAAGAGCTAGCGACGTACGAGCAGTACTTC. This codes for CASSQELATYEQYF.

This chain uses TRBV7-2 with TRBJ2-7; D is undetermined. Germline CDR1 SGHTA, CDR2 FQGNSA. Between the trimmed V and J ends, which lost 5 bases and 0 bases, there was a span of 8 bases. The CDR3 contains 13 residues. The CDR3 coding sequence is TGTGCCAGCAGCGCCACCATCTCCTACGAGCAGTACTTC. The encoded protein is CASSATISYEQYF.

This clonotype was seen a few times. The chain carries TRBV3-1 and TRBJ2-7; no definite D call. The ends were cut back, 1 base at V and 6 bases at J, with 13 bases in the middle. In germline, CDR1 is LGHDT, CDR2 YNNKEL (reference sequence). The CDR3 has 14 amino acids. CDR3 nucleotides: TGTGCCAGCAGCCAAGGCCTAGTGAGTGTCGAGCAGTACTTC. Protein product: CASSQGLVSVEQYF.

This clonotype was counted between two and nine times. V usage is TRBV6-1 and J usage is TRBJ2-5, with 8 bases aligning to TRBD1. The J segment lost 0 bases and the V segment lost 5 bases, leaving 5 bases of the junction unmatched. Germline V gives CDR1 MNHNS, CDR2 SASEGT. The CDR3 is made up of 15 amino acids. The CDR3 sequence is CASSLTGENQETQYF. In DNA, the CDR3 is TGTGCCAGCAGTCTGACAGGGGAAAACCAAGAGACCCAGTACTTC.

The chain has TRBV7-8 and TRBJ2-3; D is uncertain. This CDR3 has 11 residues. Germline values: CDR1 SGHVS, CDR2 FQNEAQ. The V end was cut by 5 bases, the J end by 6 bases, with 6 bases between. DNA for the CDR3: TGTGCCAGCAGCGCACAGGATACGCAGTATTTT. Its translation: CASSAQDTQYF.

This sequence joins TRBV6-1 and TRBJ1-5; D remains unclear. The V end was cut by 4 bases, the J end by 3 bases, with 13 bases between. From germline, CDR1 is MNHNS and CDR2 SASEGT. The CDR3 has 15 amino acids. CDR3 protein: CASSAEGNDNQPQHF. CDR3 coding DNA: TGTGCCAGCAGTGCCGAGGGTAATGACAATCAGCCCCAGCATTTT.

This chain's CDR3 is CASSIGTGVGNQPQHF. The CDR3 DNA reads TGTGCCAGCAGTATAGGGACAGGGGTGGGCAATCAGCCCCAGCATTTT. This chain joins TRBV28 and TRBJ1-5; 10 nucleotides match TRBD1. This CDR3 region has 16 residues. Looked up from germline, CDR1 is MDHEN and CDR2 is SYDVKM. The ends lost 5 bases at V and 2 bases at J; junction bases unmatched: 6.

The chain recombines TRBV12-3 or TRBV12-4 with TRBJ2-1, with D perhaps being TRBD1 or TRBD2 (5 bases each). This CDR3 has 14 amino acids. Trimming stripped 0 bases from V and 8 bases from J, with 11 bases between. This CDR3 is CASSLAVGDDEQFF. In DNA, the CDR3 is TGTGCCAGCAGTTTAGCGGTAGGGGACGATGAGCAGTTCTTC.

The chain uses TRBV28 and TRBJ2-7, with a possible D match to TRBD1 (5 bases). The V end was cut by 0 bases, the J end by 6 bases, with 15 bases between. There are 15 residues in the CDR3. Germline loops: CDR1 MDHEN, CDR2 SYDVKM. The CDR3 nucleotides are TGTGCCAGCAGTTTATGGGCAGGGAAGGGAAGCGAGCAGTACTTC. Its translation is CASSLWAGKGSEQYF.

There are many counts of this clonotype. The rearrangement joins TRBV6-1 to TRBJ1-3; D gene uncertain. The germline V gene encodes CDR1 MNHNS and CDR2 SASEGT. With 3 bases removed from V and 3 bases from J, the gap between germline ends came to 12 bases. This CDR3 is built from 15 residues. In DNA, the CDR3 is TGTGCCAGCAGTGATGAAGGAGGAGTTGGAAACACCATATATTTT. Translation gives CASSDEGGVGNTIYF.

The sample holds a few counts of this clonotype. The chain's CDR3 is CSVEDRETADYEQYF. CDR3 bases: TGCAGCGTTGAAGATCGAGAGACGGCGGACTACGAGCAGTACTTC. The J gene is TRBJ2-7, the V gene TRBV29-1; D unclear. Germline lookup yields CDR1 SQVTM and CDR2 ANQGSEA. The CDR3 sequence is 15 residues long. The V and J ends lost 0 bases and 3 bases respectively, with 15 bases between them.

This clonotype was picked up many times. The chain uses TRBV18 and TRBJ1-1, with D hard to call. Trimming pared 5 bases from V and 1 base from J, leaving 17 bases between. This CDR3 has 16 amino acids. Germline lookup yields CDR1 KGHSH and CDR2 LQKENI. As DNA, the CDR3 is TGTGCCAGCTCAAAGACCCTTGTGAGAGGGAACACTGAAGCTTTCTTT. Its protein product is CASSKTLVRGNTEAFF.

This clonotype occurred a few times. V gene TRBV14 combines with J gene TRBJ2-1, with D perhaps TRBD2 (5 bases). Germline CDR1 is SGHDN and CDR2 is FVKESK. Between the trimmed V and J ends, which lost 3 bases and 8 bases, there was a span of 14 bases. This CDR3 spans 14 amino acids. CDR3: CASSHLLGTDEQFF. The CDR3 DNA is TGTGCCAGCAGCCATTTACTAGGAACCGATGAGCAGTTCTTC.

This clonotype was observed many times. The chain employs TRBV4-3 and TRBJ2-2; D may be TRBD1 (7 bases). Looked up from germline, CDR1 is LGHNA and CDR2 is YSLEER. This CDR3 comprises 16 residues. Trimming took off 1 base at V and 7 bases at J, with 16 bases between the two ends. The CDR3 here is CASSQGDRDLIGELFF. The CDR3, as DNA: TGCGCCAGCAGCCAAGGTGACAGGGACTTGATCGGGGAGCTGTTTTTT.

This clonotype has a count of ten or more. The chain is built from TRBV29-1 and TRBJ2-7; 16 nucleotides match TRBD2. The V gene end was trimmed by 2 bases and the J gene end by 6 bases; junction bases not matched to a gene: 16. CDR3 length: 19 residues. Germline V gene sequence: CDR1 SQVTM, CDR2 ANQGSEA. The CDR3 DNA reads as TGCAGCGTTGAACCGGGACTAGCGGGAGGGCCGTTTCTTCTGTTCGAGCAGTACTTC. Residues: CSVEPGLAGGPFLLFEQYF.

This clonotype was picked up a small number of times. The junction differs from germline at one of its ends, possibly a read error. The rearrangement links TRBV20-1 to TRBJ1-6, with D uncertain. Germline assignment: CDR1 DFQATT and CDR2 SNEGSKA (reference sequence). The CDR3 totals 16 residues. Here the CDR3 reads CNARDLEGMGNSPLHF. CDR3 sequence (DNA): TGCAATGCTAGAGATCTCGAAGGGATGGGTAATTCACCCCTCCACTTT.